This T cell receptor beta chain appears in the sequencing data of a study of blood T cell repertoires in COVID-19. Study-wide context: The study drew acute and convalescent COVID-19 samples from the United States, Italy and Spain. PBMCs, B-cell-depleted T cells, or T cells provided the cDNA or gDNA that made up the material.

Original handling: Cell counts per sample came from amplifying reference gene primers. Assay: immunoSEQ multiplex PCR; the TCRdb copy retains only in-frame clones and omits some. That table is the source of V, J and clone size, and D and trimming were worked out from the DNA. Of approximately 72,000 clones listed, approximately 89% are singletons. Trimming took 3 bases from V and 5 from J, leaving 8 bases between them. CDR1 is SEHNR and CDR2 is FQNEAQ in the germline V gene (reference sequence). The CDR3 length is 13 residues. V and J are TRBV7-9 and TRBJ1-5; D may be TRBD1 (5 bases). This TCR was sampled from an elderly woman with active or convalescent COVID-19. Specimen: peripheral blood. The CDR3 loop is CASSFRGDQPQHF. DNA of the CDR3: TGTGCCAGCAGCTTCCGGGGGGATCAGCCCCAGCATTTT.